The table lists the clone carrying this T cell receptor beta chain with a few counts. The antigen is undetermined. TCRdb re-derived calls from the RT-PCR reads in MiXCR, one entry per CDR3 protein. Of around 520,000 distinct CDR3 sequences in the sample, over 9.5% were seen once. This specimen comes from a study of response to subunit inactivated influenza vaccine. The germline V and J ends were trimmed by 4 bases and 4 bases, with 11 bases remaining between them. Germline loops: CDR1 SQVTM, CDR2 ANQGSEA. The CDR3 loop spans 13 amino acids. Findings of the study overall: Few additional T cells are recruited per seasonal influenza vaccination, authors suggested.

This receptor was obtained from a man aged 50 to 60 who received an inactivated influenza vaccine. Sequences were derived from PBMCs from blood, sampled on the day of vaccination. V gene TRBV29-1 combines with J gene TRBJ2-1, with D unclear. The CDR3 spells CSVAPDTYNEQFF. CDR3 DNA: TGCAGCGTTGCCCCAGATACTTACAATGAGCAGTTCTTC.